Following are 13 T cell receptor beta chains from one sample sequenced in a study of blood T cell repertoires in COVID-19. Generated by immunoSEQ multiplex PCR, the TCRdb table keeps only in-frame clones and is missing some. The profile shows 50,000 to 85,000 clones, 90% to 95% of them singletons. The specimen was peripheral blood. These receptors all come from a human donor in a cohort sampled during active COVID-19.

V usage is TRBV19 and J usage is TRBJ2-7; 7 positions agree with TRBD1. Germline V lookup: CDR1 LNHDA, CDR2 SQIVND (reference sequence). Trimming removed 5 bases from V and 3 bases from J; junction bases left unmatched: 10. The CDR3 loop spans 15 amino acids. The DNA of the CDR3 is TGTGCCAGTAGTTCCCGGACAGGACAGAGCTACGAGCAGTACTTC. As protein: CASSSRTGQSYEQYF.

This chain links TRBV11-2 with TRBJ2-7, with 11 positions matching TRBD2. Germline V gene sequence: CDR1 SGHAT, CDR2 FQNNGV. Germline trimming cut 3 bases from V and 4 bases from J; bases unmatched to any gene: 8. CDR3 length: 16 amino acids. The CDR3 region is CASSLYTSGSQYEQYF. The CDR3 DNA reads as TGTGCCAGCAGCTTGTATACTAGCGGGAGTCAGTACGAGCAGTACTTC.

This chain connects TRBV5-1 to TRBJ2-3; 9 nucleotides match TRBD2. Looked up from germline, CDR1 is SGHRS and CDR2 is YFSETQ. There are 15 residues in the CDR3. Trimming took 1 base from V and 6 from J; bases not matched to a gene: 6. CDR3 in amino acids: CASSLRASGTDTQYF. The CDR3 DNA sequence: TGCGCCAGCAGCTTGAGGGCTAGCGGGACTGATACGCAGTATTTT. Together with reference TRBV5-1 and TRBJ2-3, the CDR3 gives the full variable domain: KAGVTQTPRYLIKTRGQQVTLSCSPISGHRSVSWYQQTPGQGLQFLFEYFSETQRNKGNFPGRFSGRQFSNSRSEMNVSTLELGDSALYLCASSLRASGTDTQYFGPGTRLTVL.

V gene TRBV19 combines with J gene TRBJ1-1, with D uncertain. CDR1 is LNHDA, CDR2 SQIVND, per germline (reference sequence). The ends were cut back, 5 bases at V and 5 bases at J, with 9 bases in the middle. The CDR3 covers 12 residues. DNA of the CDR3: TGTGCCAGTAGTTCCTCAGGTACTGAAGCTTTCTTT. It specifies CASSSSGTEAFF.

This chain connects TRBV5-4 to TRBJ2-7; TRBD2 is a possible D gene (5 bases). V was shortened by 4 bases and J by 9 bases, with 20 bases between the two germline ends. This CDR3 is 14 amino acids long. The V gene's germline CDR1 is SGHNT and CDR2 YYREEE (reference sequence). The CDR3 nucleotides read TGTGCCAGCAGCCCTGGCGGGCGGACTGTAGGGCAGTACTTC. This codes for CASSPGGRTVGQYF.

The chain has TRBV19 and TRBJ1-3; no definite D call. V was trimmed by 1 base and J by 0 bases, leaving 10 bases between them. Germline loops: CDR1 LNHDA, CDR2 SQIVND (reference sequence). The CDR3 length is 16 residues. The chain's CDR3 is CASSIVAENSGNTIYF. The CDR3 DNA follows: TGTGCCAGTAGTATAGTCGCGGAGAACTCTGGAAACACCATATATTTT.

CDR3 sequence reads: CASSPSGGRGQETQYF. The CDR3, as DNA: TGTGCCAGCTCACCCTCTGGCGGGAGGGGCCAAGAGACCCAGTACTTC. The rearrangement uses TRBV18 and TRBJ2-5, with 9 bases aligning to TRBD2. The CDR3 spans 16 residues. V was clipped by 3 bases and J by 1 base; unmatched bases: 6. The V gene's germline CDR1 is KGHSH and CDR2 LQKENI.

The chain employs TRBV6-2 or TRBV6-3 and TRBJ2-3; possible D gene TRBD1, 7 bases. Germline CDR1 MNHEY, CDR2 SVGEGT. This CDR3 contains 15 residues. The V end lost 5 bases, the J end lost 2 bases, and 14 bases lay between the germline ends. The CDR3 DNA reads TGTGCCAGCAGTAGGGGGGACAGAGTCACAGATACGCAGTATTTT. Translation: CASSRGDRVTDTQYF.

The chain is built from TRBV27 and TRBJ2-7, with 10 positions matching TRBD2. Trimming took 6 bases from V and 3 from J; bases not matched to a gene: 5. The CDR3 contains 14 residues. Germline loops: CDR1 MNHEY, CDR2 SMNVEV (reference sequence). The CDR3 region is CASRSSGRGYEQYF. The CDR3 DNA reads TGTGCCAGCAGATCGAGCGGGAGGGGCTACGAGCAGTACTTC.

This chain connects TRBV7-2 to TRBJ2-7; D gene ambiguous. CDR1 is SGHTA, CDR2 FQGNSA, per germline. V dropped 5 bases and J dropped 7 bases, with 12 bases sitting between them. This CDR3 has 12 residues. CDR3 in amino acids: CASSPRPFEQYF. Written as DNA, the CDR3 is TGTGCCAGCAGCCCTAGGCCCTTTGAGCAGTACTTC. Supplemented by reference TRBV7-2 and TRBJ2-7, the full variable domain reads GAGVSQSPSNKVTEKGKDVELRCDPISGHTALYWYRQSLGQGLEFLIYFQGNSAPDKSGLPSDRFSAERTGGSVSTLTIQRTQQEDSAVYLCASSPRPFEQYFGPGTRLTVT.

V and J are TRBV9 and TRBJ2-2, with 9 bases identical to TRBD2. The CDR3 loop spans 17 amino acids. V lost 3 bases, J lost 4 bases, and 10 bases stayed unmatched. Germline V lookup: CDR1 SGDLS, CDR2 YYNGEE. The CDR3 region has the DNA TGTGCCAGCAGCGGACCTCAGCGGGAGGCCTCCACCGGGGAGCTGTTTTTT. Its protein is CASSGPQREASTGELFF.

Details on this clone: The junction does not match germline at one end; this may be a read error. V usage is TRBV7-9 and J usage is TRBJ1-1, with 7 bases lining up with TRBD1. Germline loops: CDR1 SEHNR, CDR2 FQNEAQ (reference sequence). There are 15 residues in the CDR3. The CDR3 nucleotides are TGTGCCAGCAGTTTAGCGGACAGGCAGAACACTGAAGCTTTCTTT. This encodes CASSLADRQNTEAFF.

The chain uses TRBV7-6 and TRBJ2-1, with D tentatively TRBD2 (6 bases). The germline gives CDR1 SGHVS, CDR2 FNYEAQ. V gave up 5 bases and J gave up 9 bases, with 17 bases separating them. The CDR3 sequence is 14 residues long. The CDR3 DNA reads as TGTGCCAGCAGCCGACCCGCGGGGAGCGCTGAGCAGTTCTTC. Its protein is CASSRPAGSAEQFF.